In this sample, the clone carrying this T cell receptor beta chain turned up once. Its antigen is not identified. These data originate in a study of immune evolution from preneoplasia to lung adenocarcinoma. General study results and limits: Top clone frequencies peaked in normal lung, apparently declining through invasive adenocarcinoma.

Method: immunoSEQ multiplex PCR; TCRdb's copy keeps in-frame clones and lacks some. This sample has about 6,500 clones, with roughly 73% found just once. The sequenced material came from FFPE lung adenocarcinoma in situ tissue. The receptor was isolated from an older donor with lung adenocarcinoma.

CDR3 region: CASSLVGDRVIGDEQFF. In DNA, the CDR3 is TGTGCCAGCAGCTTAGTTGGGGACAGGGTAATTGGCGATGAGCAGTTCTTC. The chain is built from TRBV7-9 and TRBJ2-1, with 9 bases lining up with TRBD1. There are 17 residues in the CDR3. CDR1 and CDR2 from the germline V gene are SEHNR and FQNEAQ (reference sequence). V trimming: 1 base; J trimming: 8 bases; junction bases outside the gene matches: 12.